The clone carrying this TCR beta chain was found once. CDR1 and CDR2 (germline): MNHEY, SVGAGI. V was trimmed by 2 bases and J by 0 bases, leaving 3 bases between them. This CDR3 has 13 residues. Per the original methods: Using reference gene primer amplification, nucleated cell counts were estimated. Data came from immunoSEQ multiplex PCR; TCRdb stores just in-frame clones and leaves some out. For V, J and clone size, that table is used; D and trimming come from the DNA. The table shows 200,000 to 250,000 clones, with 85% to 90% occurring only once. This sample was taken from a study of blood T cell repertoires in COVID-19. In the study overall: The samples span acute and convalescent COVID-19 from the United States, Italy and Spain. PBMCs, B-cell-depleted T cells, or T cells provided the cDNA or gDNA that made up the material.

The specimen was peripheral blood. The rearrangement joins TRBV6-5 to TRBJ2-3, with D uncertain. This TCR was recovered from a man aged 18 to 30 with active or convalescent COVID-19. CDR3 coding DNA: TGTGCCAGCAGTTACCTTAGCACAGATACGCAGTATTTT. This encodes CASSYLSTDTQYF.